This T cell receptor beta chain derives from a study of cytomegalovirus exposure and HLA in healthy donors. J gave up 7 bases and V 5 bases, and 10 bases lay outside the gene matches. This CDR3 region has 15 residues. The germline gives CDR1 SEHNR, CDR2 FQNEAQ (reference sequence). PCR employed 60 Vbeta and 13 Jbeta primers. The table came from immunoSEQ multiplex PCR; TCRdb's copy has only in-frame clones and leaves some out. The ten most abundant clones cover approximately 0.8% of a sample with 150,000 to 200,000 clones. The receptor's source is a woman aged 18-30 years in good health and CMV-seropositive. The chain has TRBV7-9 and TRBJ2-7; 11 nucleotides match TRBD2. The specimen was PBMCs. The CDR3 sequence: CASSPLAGVLREQYF. The CDR3 coding sequence is TGTGCCAGCAGCCCACTAGCGGGAGTTTTAAGAGAGCAGTACTTC.